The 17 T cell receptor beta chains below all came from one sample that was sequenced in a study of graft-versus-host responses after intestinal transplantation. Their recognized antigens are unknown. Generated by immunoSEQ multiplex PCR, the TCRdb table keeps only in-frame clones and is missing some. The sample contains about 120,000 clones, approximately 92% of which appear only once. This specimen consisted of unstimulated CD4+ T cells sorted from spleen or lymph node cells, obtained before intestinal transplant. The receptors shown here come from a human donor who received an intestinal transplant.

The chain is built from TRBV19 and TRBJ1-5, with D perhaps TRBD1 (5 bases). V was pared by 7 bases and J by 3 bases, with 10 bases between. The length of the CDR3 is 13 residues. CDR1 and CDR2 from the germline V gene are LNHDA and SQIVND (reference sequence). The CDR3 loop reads CASTGHLNQPQHF. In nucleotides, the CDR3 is TGTGCCAGTACCGGACACCTCAATCAGCCCCAGCATTTT.

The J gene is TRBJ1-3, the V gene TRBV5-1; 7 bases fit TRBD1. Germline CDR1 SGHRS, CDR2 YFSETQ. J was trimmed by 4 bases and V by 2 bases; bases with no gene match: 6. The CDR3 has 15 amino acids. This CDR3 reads CASSLHRGGGNTIYF. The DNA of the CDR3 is TGCGCCAGCAGCTTACACAGGGGAGGCGGAAACACCATATATTTT.

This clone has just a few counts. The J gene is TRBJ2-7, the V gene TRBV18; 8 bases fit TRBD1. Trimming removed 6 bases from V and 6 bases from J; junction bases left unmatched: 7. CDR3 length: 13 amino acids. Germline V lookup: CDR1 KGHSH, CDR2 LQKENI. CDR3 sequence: CASSPDRALEQYF. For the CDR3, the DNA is TGTGCCAGCTCGCCGGACAGGGCCCTCGAGCAGTACTTC.

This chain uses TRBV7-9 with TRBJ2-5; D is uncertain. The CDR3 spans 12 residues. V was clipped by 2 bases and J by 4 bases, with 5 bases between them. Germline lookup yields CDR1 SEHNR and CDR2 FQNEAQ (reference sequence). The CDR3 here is CASSLRPETQYF. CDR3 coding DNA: TGTGCCAGCAGCTTAAGGCCAGAGACCCAGTACTTC.

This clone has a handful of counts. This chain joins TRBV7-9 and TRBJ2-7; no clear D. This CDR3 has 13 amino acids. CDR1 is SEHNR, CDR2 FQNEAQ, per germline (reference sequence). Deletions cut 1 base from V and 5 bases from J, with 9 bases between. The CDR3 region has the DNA TGTGCCAGCAGCTTAGTTGGCAGGAACGAGCAGTACTTC. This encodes CASSLVGRNEQYF.

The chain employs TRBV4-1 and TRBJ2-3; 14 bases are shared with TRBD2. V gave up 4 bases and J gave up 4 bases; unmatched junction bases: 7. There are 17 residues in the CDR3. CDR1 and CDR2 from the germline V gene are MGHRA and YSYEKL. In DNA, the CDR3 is TGCGCCAGCAGCCCGGGACTAGCGGGAGTAGGAGCAGATACGCAGTATTTT. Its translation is CASSPGLAGVGADTQYF.

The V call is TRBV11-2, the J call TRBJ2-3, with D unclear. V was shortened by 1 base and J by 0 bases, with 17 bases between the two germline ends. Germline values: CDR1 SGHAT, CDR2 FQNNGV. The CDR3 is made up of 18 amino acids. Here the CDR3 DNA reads TGTGCCAGCAGCTTAGGCTCTCTCTTGACAACTAGCACAGATACGCAGTATTTT. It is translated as CASSLGSLLTTSTDTQYF.

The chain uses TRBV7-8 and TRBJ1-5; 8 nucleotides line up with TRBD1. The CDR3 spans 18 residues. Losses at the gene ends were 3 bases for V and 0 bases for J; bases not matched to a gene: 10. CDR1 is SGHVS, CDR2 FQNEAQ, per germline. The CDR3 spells CASSFDPDRGYSNQPQHF. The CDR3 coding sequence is TGTGCCAGCAGCTTCGACCCTGACAGGGGATATAGCAATCAGCCCCAGCATTTT.

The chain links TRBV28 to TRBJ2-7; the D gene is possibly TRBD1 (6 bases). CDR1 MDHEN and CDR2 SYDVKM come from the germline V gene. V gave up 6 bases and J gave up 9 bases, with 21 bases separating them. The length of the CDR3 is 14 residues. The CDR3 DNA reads TGTGCCAGCAGCCCCGGGACATCCCTGGTAGGGCAGTACTTC. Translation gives CASSPGTSLVGQYF. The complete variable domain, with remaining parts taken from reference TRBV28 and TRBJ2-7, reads DVKVTQSSRYLVKRTGEKVFLECVQDMDHENMFWYRQDPGLGLRLIYFSYDVKMKEKGDIPEGYSVSREKKERFSLILESASTNQTSMYLCASSPGTSLVGQYFGPGTRLTVT.

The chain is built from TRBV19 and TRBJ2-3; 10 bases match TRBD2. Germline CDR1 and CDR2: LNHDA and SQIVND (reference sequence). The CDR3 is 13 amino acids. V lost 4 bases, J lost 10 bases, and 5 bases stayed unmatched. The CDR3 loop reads CASSTLAGVAQYF. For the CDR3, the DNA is TGTGCCAGTAGTACCCTAGCGGGAGTGGCGCAGTATTTT.

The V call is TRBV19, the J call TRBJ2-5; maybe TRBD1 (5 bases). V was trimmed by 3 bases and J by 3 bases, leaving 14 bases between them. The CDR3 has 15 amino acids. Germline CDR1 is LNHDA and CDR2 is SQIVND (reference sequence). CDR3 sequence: CASSMSPRREETQYF. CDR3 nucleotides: TGTGCCAGTAGTATGTCTCCGCGCAGGGAAGAGACCCAGTACTTC.

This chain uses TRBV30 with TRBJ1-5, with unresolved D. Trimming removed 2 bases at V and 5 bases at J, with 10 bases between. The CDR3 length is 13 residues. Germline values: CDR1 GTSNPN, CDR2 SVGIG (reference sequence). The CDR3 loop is CAWSIVGDQPQHF. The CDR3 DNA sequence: TGTGCCTGGAGTATTGTAGGCGATCAGCCCCAGCATTTT.

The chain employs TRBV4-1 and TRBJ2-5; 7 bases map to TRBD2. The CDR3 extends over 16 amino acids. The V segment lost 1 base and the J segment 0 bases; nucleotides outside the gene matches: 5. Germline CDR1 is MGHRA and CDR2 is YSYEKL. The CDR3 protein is CASSQGASGHQETQYF. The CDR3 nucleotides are TGCGCCAGCAGCCAAGGGGCTAGCGGCCACCAAGAGACCCAGTACTTC.

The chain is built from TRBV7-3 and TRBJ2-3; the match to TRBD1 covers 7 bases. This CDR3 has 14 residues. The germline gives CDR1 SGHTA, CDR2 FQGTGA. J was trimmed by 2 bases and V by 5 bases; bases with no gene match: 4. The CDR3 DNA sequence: TGTGCCAGCAGCCGGGACAGTCTCACAGATACGCAGTATTTT. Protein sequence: CASSRDSLTDTQYF.

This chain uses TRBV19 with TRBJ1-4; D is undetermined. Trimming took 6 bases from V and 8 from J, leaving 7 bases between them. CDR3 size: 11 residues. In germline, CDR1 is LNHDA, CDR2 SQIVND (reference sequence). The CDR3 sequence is CASRTGEKLFF. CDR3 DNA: TGTGCCAGTAGAACGGGGGAAAAACTGTTTTTT.

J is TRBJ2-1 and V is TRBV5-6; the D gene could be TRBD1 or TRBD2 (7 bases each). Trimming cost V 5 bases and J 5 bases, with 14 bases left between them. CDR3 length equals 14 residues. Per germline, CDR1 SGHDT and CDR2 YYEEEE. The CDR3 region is CASRRQGGNNEQFF. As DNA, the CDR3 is TGTGCCAGCAGGAGGCAGGGGGGGAACAATGAGCAGTTCTTC.

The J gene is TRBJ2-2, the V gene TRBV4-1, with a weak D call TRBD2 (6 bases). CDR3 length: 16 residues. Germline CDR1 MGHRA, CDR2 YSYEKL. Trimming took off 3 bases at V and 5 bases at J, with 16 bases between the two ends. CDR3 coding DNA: TGCGCCAGCAGCCAGGGAATAGGAGGGCCGACCGGGGAGCTGTTTTTT. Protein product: CASSQGIGGPTGELFF.